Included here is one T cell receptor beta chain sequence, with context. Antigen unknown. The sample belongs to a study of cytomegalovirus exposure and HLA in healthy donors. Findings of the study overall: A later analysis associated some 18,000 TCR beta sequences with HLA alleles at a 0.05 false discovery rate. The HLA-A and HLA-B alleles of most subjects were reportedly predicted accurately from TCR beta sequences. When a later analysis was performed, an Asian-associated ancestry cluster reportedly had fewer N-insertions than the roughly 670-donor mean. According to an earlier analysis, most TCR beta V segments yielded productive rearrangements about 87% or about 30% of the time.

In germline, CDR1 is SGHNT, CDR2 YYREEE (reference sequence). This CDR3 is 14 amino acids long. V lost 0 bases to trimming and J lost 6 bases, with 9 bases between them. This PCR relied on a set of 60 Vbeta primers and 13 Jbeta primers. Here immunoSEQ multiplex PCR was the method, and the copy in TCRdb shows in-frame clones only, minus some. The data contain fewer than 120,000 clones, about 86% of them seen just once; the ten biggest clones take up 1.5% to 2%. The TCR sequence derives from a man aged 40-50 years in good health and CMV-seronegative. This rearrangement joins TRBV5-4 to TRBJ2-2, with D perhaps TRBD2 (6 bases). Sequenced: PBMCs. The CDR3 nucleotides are TGTGCCAGCAGCTTGGCAGCGGGTCCCGGGGAGCTGTTTTTT. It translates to CASSLAAGPGELFF.